This T cell receptor (beta chain) was recorded in a study of lymphopenia after photon versus proton radiotherapy. Whole-study findings and limits: Authors raise, but do not show, better survival with proton therapy. Relative stability marked proton patients; photon patients lost diversity and naive cells. A bigger post-nadir fall in TCR diversity correlated inversely with survival time in deceased patients. After the lymphocyte nadir, photon-treated repertoires showed oligoclonal expansion, especially of CD8+ Temra cells.

As for this clone: Its antigen is unidentified.

CDR3 length: 19 amino acids. Per germline, CDR1 MNHEY and CDR2 SMNVEV (reference sequence). The J segment lost 0 bases and the V segment lost 0 bases, leaving 10 bases of the junction unmatched. Repertoires were generated with immunoSEQ multiplex PCR, while TCRdb's copy carries only in-frame clones and drops some. The sample contains more than 25,000 clones, around 90% of which appear only once. Sample: peripheral blood, taken from a patient treated with photon-based radiotherapy. The clonotype was recovered from a woman aged 50 to 60 with pancreatic cancer. The V call is TRBV27, the J call TRBJ1-3; TRBD1 aligns across 8 bases. The CDR3 region is CASSLSRTGSGVSGNTIYF. The DNA of the CDR3 is TGTGCCAGCAGTTTATCCCGGACAGGGAGTGGTGTCTCTGGAAACACCATATATTTT.